These 3 T cell receptor beta chains were sequenced from one sample in a study of Tregs in tolerant kidney transplant recipients. Clones were sequenced by immunoSEQ multiplex PCR, and TCRdb holds only the in-frame ones, with some missing. This table has 200,000 to 300,000 clones, about four fifths appearing once. The sample was CD4+ T cells from blood. These receptors were obtained from a human donor in good health.

This clone was found once. The chain uses TRBV2 and TRBJ1-1; D unresolved. The length of the CDR3 is 15 residues. V lost 6 bases to trimming and J lost 0 bases, with 14 bases between them. CDR1 and CDR2 from the germline V gene are SNHLY and FYNNEI. CDR3 in amino acids: CASSASAPMNTEAFF. Here the CDR3 DNA reads TGTGCCAGCAGCGCTTCGGCTCCGATGAACACTGAAGCTTTCTTT.

This chain connects TRBV2 to TRBJ2-3; possible D gene TRBD1, 5 bases. Between the trimmed V and J ends, which lost 1 base and 4 bases, there was a span of 6 bases. CDR3 size: 13 residues. Germline V lookup: CDR1 SNHLY, CDR2 FYNNEI. CDR3 nucleotides: TGTGCCAGCAGTGAAGAGGGGCCAGATACGCAGTATTTT. It is translated as CASSEEGPDTQYF. The whole variable domain, filled in from reference TRBV2 and TRBJ2-3, reads EPEVTQTPSHQVTQMGQEVILRCVPISNHLYFYWYRQILGQKVEFLVSFYNNEISEKSEIFDDQFSVERPDGSNFTLKIRSTKLEDSAMYFCASSEEGPDTQYFGPGTRLTVL.

The J gene is TRBJ1-2, the V gene TRBV6-5; D unresolved. The germline gives CDR1 MNHEY, CDR2 SVGAGI. There are 13 residues in the CDR3. V lost 7 bases, J lost 4 bases, and 13 bases lay in between. CDR3 DNA sequence: TGTGCCAGCAAAACCGGGTCCCTCTATGGCTACACCTTC. Amino acids: CASKTGSLYGYTF.